A selection of T cell receptor beta chains follows, all from one sample in a study of control samples from healthy donors and cancer patients. Some clones are missing from TCRdb's copy, which holds only in-frame ones; the method was immunoSEQ multiplex PCR. The data show some 100,000 clones, about nine tenths seen once. The material sequenced was blood. These receptors all come from a human donor in good health. The donor label of this sample is uncertain. Both conserved end residues are part of each CDR3. The D gene is left open where the match is weak. The listing skips clone size in some rows; elsewhere it reads once, few, many or a size class.

J gene | clone size | D gene | V gene | CDR3 protein | CDR3 DNA
TRBJ1-1 | . | . | TRBV28 | CASSSQGRQAFF | TGTGCCAGCAGTTCGCAGGGTCGGCAAGCTTTCTTT
TRBJ1-5 | . | . | TRBV6-5 | CASSVGPGGNQPQHF | TGTGCCAGCTCGGTTGGTCCGGGAGGCAATCAGCCCCAGCATTTT
TRBJ1-1 | . | TRBD1 | TRBV6-2/TRBV6-3 | CASSYGTGGGETEAFF | TGTGCCAGCAGTTACGGGACAGGGGGCGGGGAAACTGAAGCTTTCTTT
TRBJ2-3 | . | . | TRBV9 | CASSKQGWGVTDTQYF | TGTGCCAGCAGCAAACAGGGTTGGGGGGTTACAGATACGCAGTATTTT
TRBJ2-3 | . | TRBD2 | TRBV9 | CASSTRGGPIDTQYF | TGTGCCAGCAGCACCCGCGGGGGGCCCATAGATACGCAGTATTTT
TRBJ1-6 | . | . | TRBV12-3/TRBV12-4 | CASSFLGGPLHF | TGTGCCAGCAGTTTTCTAGGCGGTCCCCTCCACTTT
TRBJ2-1 | . | TRBD1 | TRBV25-1 | CASSSTGDNIGEQFF | TGTGCCAGCAGTTCGACAGGGGATAACATCGGTGAGCAGTTCTTC
TRBJ2-5 | . | . | TRBV3-1/TRBV3-2 | CASSPGPLQETQYF | TGTGCCAGCAGCCCGGGACCGCTGCAAGAGACCCAGTACTTC
TRBJ1-5 | . | . | TRBV6-5 | CASSLAARGFQPQHF | TGTGCCAGCAGTTTAGCCGCGAGGGGGTTTCAGCCCCAGCATTTT
TRBJ1-1 | . | . | TRBV12-3/TRBV12-4 | CASIMPRGTEAFF | TGTGCCAGCATTATGCCTAGGGGAACTGAAGCTTTCTTT
TRBJ1-2 | . | . | TRBV19 | CASRRGSYGYTF | TGTGCCAGTAGGAGGGGAAGCTATGGCTACACCTTC
TRBJ1-2 | . | TRBD1 | TRBV27 | CASSKQGARGHTF | TGTGCCAGCAGTAAACAGGGGGCGAGGGGCCACACCTTC
TRBJ2-3 | . | . | TRBV11-2 | CASSTPWPGSDTQYF | TGTGCCAGCAGCACGCCTTGGCCAGGGTCAGATACGCAGTATTTT
TRBJ2-5 | . | . | TRBV7-9 | CASSLPRIGPGWTQYF | TGTGCCAGCAGCTTACCCAGAATCGGACCGGGATGGACCCAGTACTTC
TRBJ1-1 | once | . | TRBV5-4 | CASSNPPEIMNTEAFF | TGTGCCAGCAGTAACCCCCCGGAGATTATGAACACTGAAGCTTTCTTT
TRBJ1-1 | . | TRBD1 | TRBV5-1 | CASNSPDRGDTEAFF | TGCGCCAGCAACTCACCCGACAGGGGGGACACTGAAGCTTTCTTT
TRBJ1-2 | . | . | TRBV5-1 | CASSLEQGNYGYTF | TGCGCCAGCAGCTTGGAACAGGGCAACTATGGCTACACCTTC
TRBJ1-5 | . | . | TRBV12-5 | CASGLSAGLNQPQHF | TGTGCTAGTGGTTTGTCGGCAGGGTTAAATCAGCCCCAGCATTTT
TRBJ1-5 | once | . | TRBV9 | CASSVEAGDQPQHF | TGTGCCAGCAGCGTAGAGGCAGGGGACCAGCCCCAGCATTTT
TRBJ1-5 | . | . | TRBV19 | CASSTGSPQPQHF | TGTGCCAGTAGTACAGGGTCCCCTCAGCCCCAGCATTTT
TRBJ2-1 | . | . | TRBV18 | CASSPLRGDNEQFF | TGTGCCAGCTCACCCCTCCGCGGGGACAATGAGCAGTTCTTC
TRBJ1-2 | . | . | TRBV5-1 | CASSLAGGGTGKDYTF | TGCGCCAGCAGCTTGGCCGGTGGTGGGACGGGAAAGGACTACACCTTC
TRBJ1-1 | . | . | TRBV3-1/TRBV3-2 | CASSQEVGGGAFF | TGTGCCAGCAGCCAAGAGGTGGGCGGAGGAGCTTTCTTT
TRBJ1-2 | once | TRBD1 | TRBV30 | CAWSLGTGYGYTF | TGTGCCTGGAGTTTAGGGACAGGGTATGGCTACACCTTC
TRBJ1-5 | . | . | TRBV6-5 | CASIGRGNNQPQHF | TGTGCCAGCATTGGAAGGGGGAACAATCAGCCCCAGCATTTT
TRBJ2-3 | . | TRBD2 | TRBV29-1 | CSVNDLGAGVTDTQYF | TGCAGCGTGAACGATCTGGGAGCGGGGGTCACAGATACGCAGTATTTT
TRBJ2-1 | once | . | TRBV6-5 | CASTLSRGYNEQFF | TGTGCCAGCACCTTAAGCCGGGGCTACAATGAGCAGTTCTTC
TRBJ2-7 | . | . | TRBV3-1/TRBV3-2 | CASSHKGVSYEQYF | TGTGCCAGCAGCCATAAGGGAGTATCGTACGAGCAGTACTTC
TRBJ2-1 | . | TRBD2 | TRBV9 | CASSFGGAGGPNEQFF | TGTGCCAGCAGCTTCGGGGGAGCGGGGGGGCCGAATGAGCAGTTCTTC
TRBJ1-1 | . | TRBD1 | TRBV27 | CASSLIDRANTEAFF | TGTGCCAGCAGCCTAATCGACAGGGCAAACACTGAAGCTTTCTTT
TRBJ1-1 | . | TRBD1 | TRBV29-1 | CSVEDMRGGREAFF | TGCAGCGTTGAAGATATGAGAGGGGGCCGTGAAGCTTTCTTT
TRBJ2-7 | . | TRBD1 | TRBV27 | CASSFDRGHEQYF | TGTGCCAGCAGTTTCGACAGGGGTCACGAGCAGTACTTC
TRBJ1-2 | . | . | TRBV7-3 | CASSLHGDYGYTF | TGTGCCAGCAGCTTACATGGTGACTATGGCTACACCTTC
TRBJ1-1 | . | . | TRBV27 | CASSNSGNTEAFF | TGTGCCAGCAGTAATTCAGGGAACACTGAAGCTTTCTTT
TRBJ2-4 | . | TRBD1 | TRBV19 | CASSTGAVGENIQYF | TGTGCCAGTTCGACAGGGGCAGTGGGAGAAAACATTCAGTACTTC
TRBJ2-7 | . | . | TRBV5-6 | CASSPRRTNPSYEQYF | TGTGCCAGCAGCCCCCGGCGGACTAACCCCTCCTACGAGCAGTACTTC